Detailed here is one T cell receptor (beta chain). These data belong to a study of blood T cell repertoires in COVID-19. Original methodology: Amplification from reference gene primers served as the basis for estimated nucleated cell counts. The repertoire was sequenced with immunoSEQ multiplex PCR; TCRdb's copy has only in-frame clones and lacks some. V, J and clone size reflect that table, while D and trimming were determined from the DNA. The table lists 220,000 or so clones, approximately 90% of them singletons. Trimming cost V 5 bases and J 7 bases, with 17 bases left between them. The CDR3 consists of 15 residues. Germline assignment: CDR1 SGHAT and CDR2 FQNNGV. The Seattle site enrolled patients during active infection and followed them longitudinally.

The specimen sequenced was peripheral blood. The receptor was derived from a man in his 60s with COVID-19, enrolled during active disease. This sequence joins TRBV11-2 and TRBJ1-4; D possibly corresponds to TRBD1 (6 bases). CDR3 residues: CASSAGGGASEKLFF. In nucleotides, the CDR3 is TGTGCCAGCAGCGCTGGTGGGGGCGCGAGTGAAAAACTGTTTTTT.